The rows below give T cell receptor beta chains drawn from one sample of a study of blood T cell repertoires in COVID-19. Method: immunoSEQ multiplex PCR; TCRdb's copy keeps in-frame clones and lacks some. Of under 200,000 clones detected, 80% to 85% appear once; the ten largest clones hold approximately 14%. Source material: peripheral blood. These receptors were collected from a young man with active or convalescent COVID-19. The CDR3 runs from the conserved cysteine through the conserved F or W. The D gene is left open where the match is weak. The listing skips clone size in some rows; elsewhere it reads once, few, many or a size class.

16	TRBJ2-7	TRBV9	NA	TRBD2	TGTGCCAGCAGCGCCCGGGGTAGCGGGGGGACCTACGAGCAGTACTTC	CASSARGSGGTYEQYF
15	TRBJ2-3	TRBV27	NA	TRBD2	TGTGCCAGCTCCGGAGGAGCGGGGAAGGATCGATCGCAGTATTTT	CASSGGAGKDRSQYF
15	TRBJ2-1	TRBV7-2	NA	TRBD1	TGTGCCAGCAGTCCTGACAGGGGTGCGTACAATGAGCAGTTCTTC	CASSPDRGAYNEQFF
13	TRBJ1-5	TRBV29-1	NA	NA	TGCAGCGTTGGGGCAGGGGTAAATCAGCCCCAGCATTTT	CSVGAGVNQPQHF
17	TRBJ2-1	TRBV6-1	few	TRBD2	TGTGCCAGCAGTGAACGGGTAGCGGGAGGGAAGGGCAATGAGCAGTTCTTC	CASSERVAGGKGNEQFF
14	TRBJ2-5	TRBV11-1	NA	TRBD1	TGTGCCAGCAGCCTGGGACAGATGGTCGAGACCCAGTACTTC	CASSLGQMVETQYF
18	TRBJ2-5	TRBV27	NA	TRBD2	TGTGCCAGCAGTTTATCCGGACTAGCGGGGCTCTCCCAAGAGACCCAGTACTTC	CASSLSGLAGLSQETQYF
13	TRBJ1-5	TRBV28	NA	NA	TGTGCCAGCAGTTCTCGGGGCAATCAGCCCCAGCATTTT	CASSSRGNQPQHF
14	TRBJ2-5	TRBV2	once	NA	TGTGCCAGCAGTGAATTTTCAGTACAAGAGACCCAGTACTTC	CASSEFSVQETQYF
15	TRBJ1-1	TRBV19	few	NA	TGTGCCAGTAGTATTTCGCAGGTTGTGAACACTGAAGCTTTCTTT	CASSISQVVNTEAFF
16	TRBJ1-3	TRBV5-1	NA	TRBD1	TGCGCCAGCAGCTTGGACAGGGGGCTAGGCGGAAACACCATATATTTT	CASSLDRGLGGNTIYF
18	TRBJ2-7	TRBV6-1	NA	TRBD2	TGTGCCAGCAGTGAAATGGGATCTGGGACTAGCAGGAGCTACGAGCAGTACTTC	CASSEMGSGTSRSYEQYF
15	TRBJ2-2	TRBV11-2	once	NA	TGTGCCAGCAGCTTAGGACAGCCGAACACCGGGGAGCTGTTTTTT	CASSLGQPNTGELFF
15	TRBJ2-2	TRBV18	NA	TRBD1	TGTGCCAGCTCACCCGGACAGGGGGCGACCGGGGAGCTGTTTTTT	CASSPGQGATGELFF
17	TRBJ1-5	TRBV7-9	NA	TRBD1	TGTGCCAGCAGCTTTCTTGGACAGGGGGGGTACAATCAGCCCCAGCATTTT	CASSFLGQGGYNQPQHF
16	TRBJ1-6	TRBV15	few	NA	TGTGCCACCAGCAGAGATCCTGGACAGATGAATTCACCCCTCCACTTT	CATSRDPGQMNSPLHF
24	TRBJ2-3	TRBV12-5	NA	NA	TGTGCTAGTGGTGCATCAAAATCTCGTTCCCCGGACAGTCCCCCAGGATATAGCACAGATACGCAGTATTTT	CASGASKSRSPDSPPGYSTDTQYF
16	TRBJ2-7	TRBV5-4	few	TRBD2	TGTGCCAGCAGCCCCCCGGCTAGCGGGTCGAACTACGAGCAGTACTTC	CASSPPASGSNYEQYF
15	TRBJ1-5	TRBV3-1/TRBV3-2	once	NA	TGTGCCAGCAGCCAGTCTGGCAGGGAGGGACAGCCCCAGCATTTT	CASSQSGREGQPQHF
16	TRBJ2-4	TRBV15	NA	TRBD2	TGTGCCACCAGCAGGGAACCGACTAGCCTGAAAAACATTCAGTACTTC	CATSREPTSLKNIQYF
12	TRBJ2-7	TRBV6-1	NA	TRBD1	TGTGCCAGCAGTTCTACAGGGGGCGAGCAGTACTTC	CASSSTGGEQYF
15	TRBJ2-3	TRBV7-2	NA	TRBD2	TGTGCCAGCAGCCATTTAGCGGGGCTCACAGATACGCAGTATTTT	CASSHLAGLTDTQYF
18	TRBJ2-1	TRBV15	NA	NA	TGTGCCACCAGCCCTCGGGCCCCGGGGAGGATCTCCTACAATGAGCAGTTCTTC	CATSPRAPGRISYNEQFF
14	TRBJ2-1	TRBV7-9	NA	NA	TGTGCCAGCAGAGATCCGACAGGTCCCAATGAGCAGTTCTTC	CASRDPTGPNEQFF
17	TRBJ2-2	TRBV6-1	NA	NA	TGTGCCAGCAGTGCAACAGGGACCCCCTCGAACACCGGGGAGCTGTTTTTT	CASSATGTPSNTGELFF
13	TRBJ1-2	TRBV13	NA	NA	TGTGCCAGCAGCTTAGGAAGGAGCCGGGGCTACACCTTC	CASSLGRSRGYTF
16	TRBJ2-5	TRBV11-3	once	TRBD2	TGTGCCAGCAGCCAATCGACTAGCGGGGGCCAAGAGACCCAGTACTTC	CASSQSTSGGQETQYF
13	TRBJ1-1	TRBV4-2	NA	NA	TGTGCCAGCAGCCCCCTCCTGAACACTGAAGCTTTCTTT	CASSPLLNTEAFF
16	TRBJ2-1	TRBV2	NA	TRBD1	TGTGCCAGCAGTGAAACAGACAGGGTTTCCTACAATGAGCAGTTCTTC	CASSETDRVSYNEQFF
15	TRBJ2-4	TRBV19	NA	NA	TGTGCCAGTAGTATTAGGAGGGGACGAGGGAACATTCAGTACTTC	CASSIRRGRGNIQYF
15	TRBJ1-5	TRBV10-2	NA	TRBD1	TGCGCCAGCAGGGATACAGGGGGCGGCAATCAGCCCCAGCATTTT	CASRDTGGGNQPQHF
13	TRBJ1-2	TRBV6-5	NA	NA	TGTGCCAGCAGTTACTCACAAAACTATGGCTACACCTTC	CASSYSQNYGYTF
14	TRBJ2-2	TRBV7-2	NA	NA	TGTGCCAGCGCCGCGGGGGCGTGGACCGGGGAGCTGTTTTTT	CASAAGAWTGELFF
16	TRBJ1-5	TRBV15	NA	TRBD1	TGTGCCACCAGCAGAGATCGGACAGGGAGTTATCAGCCCCAGCATTTT	CATSRDRTGSYQPQHF
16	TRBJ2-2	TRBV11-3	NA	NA	TGTGCCAGCAGCTTTTTGGGGGGAGCGAACACCGGGGAGCTGTTTTTT	CASSFLGGANTGELFF
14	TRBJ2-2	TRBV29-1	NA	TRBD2	TGCAGCGTTACTAGCGGGAGGGTTTCCGGGGAGCTGTTTTTT	CSVTSGRVSGELFF
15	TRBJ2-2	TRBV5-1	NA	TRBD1	TGCGCCAGCAGCTTGGCGACAGGGGAGACCGGGGAGCTGTTTTTT	CASSLATGETGELFF
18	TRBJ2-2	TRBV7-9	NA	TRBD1	TGTGCCAGCAGCTCTCGACAGGGGGGGATCGCGAACACCGGGGAGCTGTTTTTT	CASSSRQGGIANTGELFF
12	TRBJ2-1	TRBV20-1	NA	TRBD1	TGCAGTGCTAGTGCACAGGGGTGGGAGCAGTTCTTC	CSASAQGWEQFF
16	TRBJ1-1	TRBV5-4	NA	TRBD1	TGTGCCAGCAGCTTGTACCGGGACAGGAGTAACACTGAAGCTTTCTTT	CASSLYRDRSNTEAFF
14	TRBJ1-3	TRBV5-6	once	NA	TGTGCCAGCAGCTTGGGGGGAGCTGGAAACACCATATATTTT	CASSLGGAGNTIYF
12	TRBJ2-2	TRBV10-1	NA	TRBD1	TGCGCCAGCAGTACAGGGGCCGGGGAGCTGTTTTTT	CASSTGAGELFF
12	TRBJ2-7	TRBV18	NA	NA	TGTGCCAGCTCCCCCGTGGGGGGCGAGCAGTACTTC	CASSPVGGEQYF
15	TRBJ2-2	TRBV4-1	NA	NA	TGCGCCAGCAGCCGCTTCGGGGCGAACACCGGGGAGCTGTTTTTT	CASSRFGANTGELFF
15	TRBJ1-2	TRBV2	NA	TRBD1	TGTGCCAGCAGCCCACAGACCGGGACAGGGCATGGCTACACCTTC	CASSPQTGTGHGYTF
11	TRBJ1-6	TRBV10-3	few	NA	TGTGCCATCAGTGAAGGACAGTCCCTCCACTTT	CAISEGQSLHF
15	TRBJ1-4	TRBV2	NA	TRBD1	TGTGCCAGCAGTCACCCGACAGGGGATAATGAAAAACTGTTTTTT	CASSHPTGDNEKLFF
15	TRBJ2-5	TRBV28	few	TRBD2	TGTGCCAGCAGTCCACTAGCGGGGGGAATGGAGACCCAGTACTTC	CASSPLAGGMETQYF
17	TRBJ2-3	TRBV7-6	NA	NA	TGTGCCAGCAGCCCTCTAACGGGGGTCCCTCTCACAGATACGCAGTATTTT	CASSPLTGVPLTDTQYF
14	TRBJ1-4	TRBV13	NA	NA	TGTGCCAGCAGCCAAGGAAGGGGTGTTGAAAAACTGTTTTTT	CASSQGRGVEKLFF
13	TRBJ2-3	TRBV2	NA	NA	TGTGCCAGCAGTGAAGCCGGGGTATCCCGGTGGTATTTT	CASSEAGVSRWYF
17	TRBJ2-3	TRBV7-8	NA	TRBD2	TGTGCCAGCAGCTTATTGGGTCTGGCGGGGGGCCAGGATACGCAGTATTTT	CASSLLGLAGGQDTQYF
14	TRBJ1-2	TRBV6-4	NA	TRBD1	TGTGCCAGCAGGGGCAGGGGGATTGGCTATGGCTACACCTTC	CASRGRGIGYGYTF